The 23 T cell receptor beta chains below were found in one sample sequenced in a study of blood T cell repertoires in COVID-19. Clones were read by immunoSEQ multiplex PCR, and TCRdb kept only the in-frame ones, dropping some. The profile covers around 250,000 clones, with around 83% appearing a single time and more than 4% taken by the ten largest. Material: PBMCs or T cells enriched from blood (not recorded which). The receptors come from a man aged 35-49 years who had been exposed to COVID-19.

Details on this clone: Other nucleotide sequences from this sample produce the same CDR3. This chain joins TRBV3-1 (or the pseudogene TRBV3-2) and TRBJ1-2; the D gene is possibly TRBD1 (6 bases). The germline gives CDR1 LGHDT, CDR2 YNNKEL (reference sequence). This CDR3 spans 13 amino acids. V lost 1 base and J 7 bases, leaving 10 bases between the germline ends. The CDR3 sequence is CASSQGTAPGYTF. As DNA, the CDR3 is TGTGCCAGCAGCCAAGGGACAGCGCCTGGCTACACCTTC.

The chain has TRBV7-9 and TRBJ1-2, with 9 bases lining up with TRBD1. Germline V CDR1 and CDR2: SEHNR, FQNEAQ (reference sequence). J lost 3 bases, V lost 5 bases, and 4 bases had no gene match. The CDR3 spans 14 residues. CDR3 loop: CASSRGQGHYGYTF. Written as DNA, the CDR3 is TGTGCCAGCAGCCGTGGACAGGGGCACTATGGCTACACCTTC. Full variable domain (remainder filled in from reference TRBV7-9 and TRBJ1-2): DTGVSQNPRHKITKRGQNVTFRCDPISEHNRLYWYRQTLGQGPEFLTYFQNEAQLEKSRLLSDRFSAERPKGSFSTLEIQRTEQGDSAMYLCASSRGQGHYGYTFGSGTRLTVV.

The V gene is TRBV4-2, the J gene TRBJ2-7; TRBD1 might be the D (7 bases). This CDR3 comprises 14 residues. Deletions cut 2 bases from V and 7 bases from J, with 15 bases between. The germline CDR1 and CDR2 sequences are LGHNA and YNFKEQ. CDR3 in amino acids: CASSQQQGRNEQYF. In DNA, the CDR3 is TGTGCCAGCAGCCAACAACAGGGGAGGAATGAGCAGTACTTC.

The chain carries TRBV12-3 or TRBV12-4 and TRBJ2-1; no clear D gene. The CDR3 totals 11 residues. Trimming removed 6 bases from V and 12 bases from J, with 12 bases in between. CDR3 coding DNA: TGTGCCAGCAGCCCCCTCAGCGTGCAGTTCTTC. As protein: CASSPLSVQFF.

The chain carries TRBV2 and TRBJ2-2; 8 bases align to TRBD2. With V trimmed by 9 bases and J by 5 bases, 11 bases remained unmatched. The germline V gene encodes CDR1 SNHLY and CDR2 FYNNEI. The CDR3 extends over 15 amino acids. CDR3 coding DNA: TGTGCCAGTTCTATAAGCGGGAGTCGGACCGGGGAGCTGTTTTTT. Translation gives CASSISGSRTGELFF.

This clone was seen more than once but under ten times. The V gene is TRBV5-1, the J gene TRBJ1-1, with TRBD1 as a possible D gene (6 bases). The germline gives CDR1 SGHRS, CDR2 YFSETQ. The CDR3 contains 16 residues. Trimming removed 3 bases at V and 1 base at J, with 16 bases between. CDR3 region: CASSSDRNGGNTEAFF. As DNA, the CDR3 is TGCGCCAGCAGCTCTGACAGGAATGGCGGGAACACTGAAGCTTTCTTT.

The V call is TRBV29-1, the J call TRBJ2-7; TRBD2 agrees at 7 bases. V lost 3 bases and J lost 2; bases outside the gene matches: 13. The CDR3 consists of 16 residues. Germline loops: CDR1 SQVTM, CDR2 ANQGSEA. The CDR3 reads CSVEKNTRLATYEQYF. CDR3 in DNA: TGCAGCGTTGAGAAGAATACGAGACTAGCAACCTACGAGCAGTACTTC.

Many counts were recorded for this clone. The CDR3 is CASSYLDTQYF. CDR3 nucleotide sequence: TGTGCCAGCAGTTATCTTGATACGCAGTATTTT. The chain links TRBV6-6 to TRBJ2-3; D gene unclear. The CDR3 has 11 amino acids. The germline V and J ends were trimmed by 3 bases and 6 bases, with 4 bases remaining between them. The germline gives CDR1 MNHNY, CDR2 SVGAGI (reference sequence).

The CDR3 DNA sequence: TGTGCCAGTAGTACCGTGGGACTAGCGGGAGCGGCCGGGGAGCTGTTTTTT. This sequence encodes CASSTVGLAGAAGELFF. The genes are TRBV19 and TRBJ2-2; 14 bases align to TRBD2. The CDR3 consists of 17 residues. Per germline, CDR1 LNHDA and CDR2 SQIVND (reference sequence). The ends lost 4 bases at V and 6 bases at J; junction bases unmatched: 7.

This chain links TRBV6-5 with TRBJ1-5; 9 bases agree with TRBD1. The CDR3 sequence is 15 residues long. V dropped 6 bases and J dropped 7; count of bases not matched to a gene: 10. Germline CDR1 is MNHEY and CDR2 is SVGAGI. CDR3 nucleotides: TGTGCCAGCAGCCCCGGGACAGGGCCATTGCAGCCCCAGCATTTT. The encoded protein is CASSPGTGPLQPQHF.

The V call is TRBV30, the J call TRBJ2-3; a weak D match, TRBD1 (6 bases). Deletions cut 1 base from V and 4 bases from J, with 21 bases between. Per germline, CDR1 GTSNPN and CDR2 SVGIG (reference sequence). This CDR3 has 17 amino acids. The CDR3 spells CAWSGTRTVNLADTQYF. The CDR3 DNA is TGTGCCTGGAGTGGAACCCGGACAGTGAACCTGGCAGATACGCAGTATTTT. The whole variable domain, remainder taken from reference TRBV30 and TRBJ2-3, is SQTIHQWPATLVQPVGSPLSLECTVEGTSNPNLYWYRQAAGRGLQLLFYSVGIGQISSEVPQNLSASRPQDRQFILSSKKLLLSDSGFYLCAWSGTRTVNLADTQYFGPGTRLTVL.

CDR3 protein: CATIGEAISGEQFF. In nucleotides, the CDR3 is TGTGCCACCATTGGGGAGGCAATCTCCGGTGAGCAGTTCTTC. J is TRBJ2-1 and V is TRBV2; D is possibly TRBD2 (6 bases). The CDR3 loop spans 14 amino acids. The germline gives CDR1 SNHLY, CDR2 FYNNEI. The ends were cut back, 10 bases at V and 9 bases at J, with 22 bases in the middle.

This clone was seen only a few times. This chain joins TRBV5-4 and TRBJ1-1; 8 nucleotides match TRBD1. The length of the CDR3 is 14 residues. With 5 bases clipped from V and 1 base from J, the junction kept 4 bases outside the gene matches. Looked up from germline, CDR1 is SGHNT and CDR2 is YYREEE (reference sequence). The CDR3 nucleotides are TGTGCCAGCAGTATTGGACAGGGGAACACTGAAGCTTTCTTT. Translated, it gives CASSIGQGNTEAFF.

This chain links TRBV5-4 with TRBJ1-3; a possible D gene is TRBD1 (5 bases). The V gene lost 5 bases and the J gene lost 0 bases, with 15 bases spanning the gap. CDR1 is SGHNT, CDR2 YYREEE, per germline (reference sequence). The CDR3 spans 16 residues. CDR3 protein: CASSSGTGLSGNTIYF. The CDR3 nucleotides read TGTGCCAGCAGTTCCGGGACTGGACTCTCTGGAAACACCATATATTTT.

This chain connects TRBV19 to TRBJ1-1, with 10 bases matching TRBD1. Trimming removed 8 bases from V and 3 bases from J; junction bases left unmatched: 9. This CDR3 comprises 15 residues. Germline CDR1 and CDR2: LNHDA and SQIVND (reference sequence). The CDR3 sequence is CASFAGTGVDTEAFF. The CDR3 nucleotides read TGTGCCAGTTTCGCCGGGACAGGGGTTGACACTGAAGCTTTCTTT. Looking up the rest from reference TRBV19 and TRBJ1-1 gives the full variable domain: DGGITQSPKYLFRKEGQNVTLSCEQNLNHDAMYWYRQDPGQGLRLIYYSQIVNDFQKGDIAEGYSVSREKKESFPLTVTSAQKNPTAFYLCASFAGTGVDTEAFFGQGTRLTVV.

This chain uses TRBV5-6 with TRBJ2-7; a possible D gene is TRBD1 (6 bases). CDR3 length: 13 amino acids. V was cut by 4 bases and J by 3 bases, with 11 bases left in between. Germline V gives CDR1 SGHDT, CDR2 YYEEEE. In nucleotides, the CDR3 is TGTGCCAGCAGCCCGGTGACAGGCTACGAGCAGTACTTC. It specifies CASSPVTGYEQYF.

This chain uses TRBV3-1 (or the pseudogene TRBV3-2) with TRBJ2-5, with TRBD2 identical over 7 bases. Trimming took 5 bases from V and 1 from J; bases not matched to a gene: 10. The CDR3 loop spans 16 amino acids. Germline loops: CDR1 LGHDT, CDR2 YNNKEL (reference sequence). The CDR3 reads CASSDSGTNTQETQYF. DNA for the CDR3: TGTGCCAGCAGCGATTCCGGGACTAACACCCAAGAGACCCAGTACTTC.

This clone was found a few times. One junction end does not reproduce the germline sequence, and a read error may be involved. The V gene is TRBV7-7, the J gene TRBJ2-3, with 12 positions matching TRBD2. Germline CDR1 reads SSHAT; CDR2 reads FNYEAQ (reference sequence). This CDR3 region has 15 residues. The CDR3 region has the DNA TGTGCTAGCAGCCCGGGGACTAGCGGGACAGATACGCAGTATTTT. The encoded protein is CASSPGTSGTDTQYF.

The V gene is TRBV11-2, the J gene TRBJ2-1, with TRBD2 matching over 12 bases. This CDR3 has 12 residues. J gave up 4 bases and V 11 bases, and 0 bases lay outside the gene matches. Per germline, CDR1 SGHAT and CDR2 FQNNGV. CDR3 residues: CAGTSGYNEQFF. For the CDR3, the DNA is TGTGCCGGGACTAGCGGGTACAATGAGCAGTTCTTC.

The V call is TRBV25-1, the J call TRBJ2-3, with D possibly TRBD1 on 6 matching bases. In germline, CDR1 is MGHDK, CDR2 SYGVNS. CDR3 length: 14 amino acids. Trimming removed 4 bases at V and 8 bases at J, with 16 bases between. The CDR3 loop reads CASSGSSAQGTQYF. The DNA of the CDR3 is TGTGCCAGCAGTGGGTCGTCCGCACAGGGTACGCAGTATTTT.

In DNA, the CDR3 is TGTGCCAGCAGCCCGCCCCAGGGGGCGGGAAACACCATATATTTT. This sequence encodes CASSPPQGAGNTIYF. The chain couples TRBV7-9 to TRBJ1-3; 8 positions agree with TRBD1. The V gene end was trimmed by 5 bases and the J gene end by 4 bases; junction bases not matched to a gene: 7. The V gene's germline CDR1 is SEHNR and CDR2 FQNEAQ (reference sequence). The CDR3 extends over 15 amino acids.

This chain links TRBV6-5 with TRBJ2-7, with D perhaps matching TRBD2 (5 bases). Trimming removed 2 bases at V and 2 bases at J, with 13 bases between. Germline CDR1 is MNHEY and CDR2 is SVGAGI. This CDR3 has 15 amino acids. The CDR3 sequence: CASSYSGETTYEQYF. CDR3 sequence (DNA): TGTGCCAGCAGTTACAGTGGGGAGACGACCTACGAGCAGTACTTC.

This clone was observed once. This chain joins TRBV10-3 and TRBJ2-7; 9 bases match TRBD1. The CDR3 is made up of 15 amino acids. Looked up from germline, CDR1 is ENHRY and CDR2 is SYGVKD. Trimming took 6 bases from V and 2 from J; bases not matched to a gene: 8. In nucleotides, the CDR3 is TGTGCCATCAGGCAGACCGGGACAGGGCCCTACGAGCAGTACTTC. It translates to CAIRQTGTGPYEQYF.